These 22 T cell receptor beta chains originate from one sample sequenced in a study of post-analysis software for immune sequencing data. Unique molecular identifiers were carried by the TCR beta cDNA libraries. MiXCR, run by TCRdb on the PCR reads, gives a single entry per CDR3 protein. Seen here are more than 450,000 distinct CDR3 sequences, roughly 46% observed once, and the top ten hold under 2%. Their recognized antigens are unknown. Points from the study as a whole: TRBV segments more frequent in patients than in controls numbered a few and included TRBV5-6, TRBV5-1 and TRBV20-1.

The sequenced sample consisted of blood. These receptors were taken from a girl aged 5-17 years with multiple sclerosis.

The rearrangement uses TRBV5-6 and TRBJ2-3; 7 nucleotides align to TRBD2. J lost 7 bases, V lost 1 base, and 15 bases had no gene match. The V gene's germline CDR1 is SGHDT and CDR2 YYEEEE. CDR3 length: 17 amino acids. This chain's CDR3 is CASSLPKGGSVWNTQYF. The CDR3, as DNA: TGTGCCAGCAGCTTGCCTAAGGGCGGGAGCGTATGGAATACGCAGTATTTT.

V gene TRBV12-3 or TRBV12-4 combines with J gene TRBJ2-2, with TRBD2 identical over 7 bases. V lost 2 bases to trimming and J lost 3 bases; unmatched junction nucleotides: 6. The CDR3 consists of 16 residues. The CDR3 protein is CASSLRGGRDTGELFF. Here the CDR3 DNA reads TGTGCCAGCAGTTTACGGGGAGGGAGGGACACCGGGGAGCTGTTTTTT.

V usage is TRBV9 and J usage is TRBJ2-1; 7 nucleotides align to TRBD2. The DNA matches TRBJ2-7 better at its end, which makes the J call doubtful. Germline values: CDR1 SGDLS, CDR2 YYNGEE. The CDR3 length is 14 residues. CDR3 sequence: CASSLAGPYNEQYF. The DNA for the CDR3 is TGTGCCAGCAGCTTAGCGGGCCCCTACAATGAGCAGTACTTC.

The rearrangement links TRBV7-9 to TRBJ1-2; D perhaps matches TRBD1 (5 bases). Trimming pared 5 bases from V and 3 bases from J, leaving 16 bases between. The CDR3 contains 15 residues. The germline gives CDR1 SEHNR, CDR2 FQNEAQ (reference sequence). CDR3 in amino acids: CASSLDGAGYYGYTF. The CDR3 DNA sequence: TGTGCCAGCAGCCTTGATGGGGCAGGGTACTATGGCTACACCTTC.

A single count supports this clonotype. A much larger clone differs from this one at a single base, so this may be a read error. The genes are TRBV7-8 and TRBJ2-7; D possibly uses TRBD1 or TRBD2 (6 bases each). CDR3 length equals 14 residues. The germline V gene encodes CDR1 SGHVS and CDR2 FQNEAQ. In DNA form, the CDR3 reads TGTGCCGGCAGCTTAGAGGGGGGCCCCTACGAGCAGTACTTC. This gives the protein CAGSLEGGPYEQYF.

V gene TRBV2 combines with J gene TRBJ2-1; 10 bases agree with TRBD1. This CDR3 region has 15 residues. Germline V gives CDR1 SNHLY, CDR2 FYNNEI. Trimming took 6 bases from V and 8 from J; bases not matched to a gene: 10. The CDR3 spells CASRDGDRGHHEQFF. DNA for the CDR3: TGTGCCAGCAGGGATGGAGACAGGGGGCATCATGAGCAGTTCTTC.

This chain joins TRBV6-2 or TRBV6-3 and TRBJ2-7; D is unresolved. The CDR3 totals 15 residues. Trimming pared 7 bases from V and 2 bases from J, leaving 18 bases between. Germline CDR1 is MNHEY and CDR2 is SVGEGT. The CDR3 protein is CASNSGPEFAYEQYF. CDR3 in DNA: TGTGCCAGCAACTCTGGGCCCGAATTCGCCTACGAGCAGTACTTC.

The sample holds a few counts of this clonotype. The V call is TRBV10-3, the J call TRBJ2-1; no reliable D call. The CDR3 sequence is 16 residues long. The germline CDR1 and CDR2 sequences are ENHRY and SYGVKD. V lost 6 bases to trimming and J lost 0 bases, with 15 bases between them. CDR3 sequence reads: CAIRGNSRSSYNEQFF. CDR3 DNA: TGTGCCATCAGGGGGAACAGCAGGAGCTCCTACAATGAGCAGTTCTTC.

This clonotype was seen repeatedly, ten times or more. The CDR3 nucleotides are TGTGCCAGCAGCTTAGAGGGGGGAGCCTACGAGCAGTACTTC. It encodes CASSLEGGAYEQYF. The chain uses TRBV7-2 and TRBJ2-7; D might be TRBD1 or TRBD2, each matching 6 bases. Trimming cost V 1 base and J 2 bases, with 9 bases left between them. Germline CDR1 is SGHTA and CDR2 is FQGNSA. There are 14 residues in the CDR3.

J is TRBJ2-3 and V is TRBV5-1; D ambiguous. The germline gives CDR1 SGHRS, CDR2 YFSETQ. The CDR3 is made up of 13 amino acids. V lost 4 bases, J lost 1 base, and 7 bases lay in between. CDR3 nucleotide sequence: TGCGCCAGCAGCCCCCGGCGCACAGATACGCAGTATTTT. Protein: CASSPRRTDTQYF.

The gene calls are TRBV27 and TRBJ2-7, with 12 bases matching TRBD2. CDR3 size: 18 residues. J was trimmed by 3 bases and V by 4 bases; bases with no gene match: 13. Germline V lookup: CDR1 MNHEY, CDR2 SMNVEV (reference sequence). The CDR3 region has the DNA TGTGCCAGCAGTTCACCCCACGGACTAGCGGGAATACTCTACGAGCAGTACTTC. Its protein is CASSSPHGLAGILYEQYF.

This clonotype showed up just a few times. This sequence joins TRBV20-1 and TRBJ2-1; 11 bases align to TRBD1. CDR1 and CDR2 from the germline V gene are DFQATT and SNEGSKA (reference sequence). The ends lost 6 bases at V and 6 bases at J; junction bases unmatched: 7. This CDR3 has 14 amino acids. CDR3 region: CSAPLGQGANEQFF. DNA of the CDR3: TGCAGTGCGCCTTTAGGACAGGGGGCCAATGAGCAGTTCTTC.

This rearrangement joins TRBV10-3 to TRBJ2-7; the match to TRBD1 covers 9 bases. Trimming at V came to 2 bases and at J to 6 bases, leaving 8 bases not matched to a gene. From germline, CDR1 is ENHRY and CDR2 SYGVKD. The CDR3 consists of 15 residues. The CDR3 region has the DNA TGTGCCATCAGTGAGAGGACAGGGGCGGCAGGCGAGCAGTACTTC. Translating it yields CAISERTGAAGEQYF.

The rearrangement joins TRBV7-9 to TRBJ2-1, with 10 bases identical to TRBD1. This CDR3 region has 13 residues. Germline CDR1 SEHNR, CDR2 FQNEAQ (reference sequence). Germline trimming cut 5 bases from V and 8 bases from J; bases unmatched to any gene: 3. In DNA form, the CDR3 reads TGTGCCAGCAGCGCGACAGGGGGCGATGAGCAGTTCTTC. Protein sequence: CASSATGGDEQFF.

This clonotype was counted a few times. The chain combines TRBV6-5 with TRBJ2-5; D possibly uses TRBD1 or TRBD2 (6 bases each). The CDR3 is 14 residues long. Between the trimmed V and J ends, which lost 4 bases and 11 bases, there was a span of 20 bases. Germline V CDR1 and CDR2: MNHEY, SVGAGI. This chain's CDR3 is CASSSIRGGGEQYF. CDR3 coding DNA: TGTGCCAGCAGTTCCATCCGTGGGGGCGGGGAGCAGTACTTC.

V and J are TRBV20-1 and TRBJ2-7, with a possible D match to TRBD2 (6 bases). The V and J ends lost 5 bases and 4 bases respectively, with 18 bases between them. Germline V gene sequence: CDR1 DFQATT, CDR2 SNEGSKA (reference sequence). This CDR3 is 14 amino acids long. CDR3 nucleotides: TGCAGTGCTTCCCCGGGACTTCACCGTTACGAGCAGTACTTC. Its translation: CSASPGLHRYEQYF.

DNA of the CDR3: TGTGCTAGTGGTTTGGTACTAGGACAGGGAGGCCACGAGCAGTACTTC. Translating gives CASGLVLGQGGHEQYF. V gene TRBV12-5 combines with J gene TRBJ2-5; 8 bases agree with TRBD1. The DNA end lines up better with TRBJ2-7; the J call may be wrong. This CDR3 has 16 residues. CDR1 is LGHNT and CDR2 is FRNRAP in the germline V gene.

V usage is TRBV7-9 and J usage is TRBJ1-2, with D perhaps matching TRBD1 (6 bases). Looked up from germline, CDR1 is SEHNR and CDR2 is FQNEAQ (reference sequence). The CDR3 runs to 13 residues. V lost 5 bases and J 0 bases, leaving 7 bases between the germline ends. CDR3 DNA sequence: TGTGCCAGCAGCGGACAGACTAACTATGGCTACACCTTC. Translating gives CASSGQTNYGYTF.

This clonotype was detected a few times. The J gene is TRBJ2-1, the V gene TRBV20-1, with 12 positions matching TRBD2. The CDR3 runs 17 residues. Germline values: CDR1 DFQATT, CDR2 SNEGSKA (reference sequence). Trimming at V came to 0 bases and at J to 4 bases, leaving 7 bases not matched to a gene. CDR3: CSARDLGLAGIYNEQFF. The DNA for the CDR3 is TGCAGTGCTAGAGACCTGGGACTAGCGGGTATTTACAATGAGCAGTTCTTC.

This chain links TRBV14 with TRBJ2-1, with D uncertain. The V gene lost 1 base and the J gene lost 9 bases, with 7 bases spanning the gap. Germline CDR1 and CDR2: SGHDN and FVKESK. The CDR3 runs to 12 residues. The CDR3 bases are TGTGCCAGCAGCCAAGGGTTCAGTGAGCAGTTCTTC. As protein: CASSQGFSEQFF.

V gene TRBV7-2 combines with J gene TRBJ1-2, with TRBD1 matching 9 bases. The CDR3 runs to 16 residues. Germline CDR1 and CDR2: SGHTA and FQGNSA. J was trimmed by 3 bases and V by 1 base; bases with no gene match: 6. The CDR3 nucleotides are TGTGCCAGCAGCTTAGGCGGGACAGGGAAGTACTATGGCTACACCTTC. The encoded protein is CASSLGGTGKYYGYTF. The full variable domain, its missing parts supplied by reference TRBV7-2 and TRBJ1-2, is GAGVSQSPSNKVTEKGKDVELRCDPISGHTALYWYRQSLGQGLEFLIYFQGNSAPDKSGLPSDRFSAERTGGSVSTLTIQRTQQEDSAVYLCASSLGGTGKYYGYTFGSGTRLTVV.

The chain employs TRBV6-5 and TRBJ2-3; 9 bases map to TRBD2. CDR1 is MNHEY and CDR2 is SVGAGI in the germline V gene. The V and J ends lost 0 bases and 2 bases, in that order; junction bases with no gene match: 12. CDR3 length: 19 amino acids. The CDR3 here is CASSYSSTRLAGITDTQYF. The DNA of the CDR3 is TGTGCCAGCAGTTACTCGAGTACTAGGCTAGCGGGGATCACAGATACGCAGTATTTT.